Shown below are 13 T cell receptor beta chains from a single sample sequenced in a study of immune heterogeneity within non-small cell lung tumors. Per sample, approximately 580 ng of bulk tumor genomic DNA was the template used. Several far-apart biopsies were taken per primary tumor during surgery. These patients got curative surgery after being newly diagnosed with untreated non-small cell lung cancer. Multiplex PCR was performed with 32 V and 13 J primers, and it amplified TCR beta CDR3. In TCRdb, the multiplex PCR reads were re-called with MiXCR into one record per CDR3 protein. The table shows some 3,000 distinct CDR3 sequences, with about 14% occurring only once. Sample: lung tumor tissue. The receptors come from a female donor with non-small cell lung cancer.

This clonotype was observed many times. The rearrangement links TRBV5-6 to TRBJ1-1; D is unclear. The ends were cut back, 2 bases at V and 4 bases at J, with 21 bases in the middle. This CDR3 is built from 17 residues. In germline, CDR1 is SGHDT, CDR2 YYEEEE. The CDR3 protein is CASSFNPPQRGSTEAFF. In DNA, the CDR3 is TGTGCCAGCAGCTTTAATCCCCCACAACGAGGGTCCACTGAAGCTTTCTTT.

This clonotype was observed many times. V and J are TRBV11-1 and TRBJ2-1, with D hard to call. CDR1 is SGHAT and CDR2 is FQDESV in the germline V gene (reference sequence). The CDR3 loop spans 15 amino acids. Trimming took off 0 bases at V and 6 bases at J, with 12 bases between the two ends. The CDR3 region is CASSLAFGRANEQFF. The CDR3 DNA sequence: TGTGCCAGCAGCTTAGCTTTCGGTCGCGCCAATGAGCAGTTCTTC.

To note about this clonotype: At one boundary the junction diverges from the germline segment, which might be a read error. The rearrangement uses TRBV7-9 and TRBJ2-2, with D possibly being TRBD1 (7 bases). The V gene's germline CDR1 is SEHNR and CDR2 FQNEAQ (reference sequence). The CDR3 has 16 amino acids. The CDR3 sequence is CAISSLAGQSNGELFF. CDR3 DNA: TGTGCCATCAGCTCCCTGGCGGGACAGTCCAACGGGGAGCTGTTTTTT.

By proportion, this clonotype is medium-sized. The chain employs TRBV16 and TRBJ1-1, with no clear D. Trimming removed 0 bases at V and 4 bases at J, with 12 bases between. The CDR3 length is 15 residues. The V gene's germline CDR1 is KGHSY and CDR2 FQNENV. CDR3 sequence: CASSQSPSYGTEAFF. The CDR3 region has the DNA TGTGCCAGCAGCCAATCCCCTTCGTATGGCACTGAAGCTTTCTTT.

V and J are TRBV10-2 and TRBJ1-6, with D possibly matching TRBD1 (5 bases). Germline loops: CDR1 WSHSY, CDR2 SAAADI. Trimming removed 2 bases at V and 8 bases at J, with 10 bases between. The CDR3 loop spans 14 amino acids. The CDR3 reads CASSEAGWHSPLHF. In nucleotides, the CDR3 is TGCGCCAGCAGTGAGGCAGGGTGGCATTCACCCCTCCACTTT.

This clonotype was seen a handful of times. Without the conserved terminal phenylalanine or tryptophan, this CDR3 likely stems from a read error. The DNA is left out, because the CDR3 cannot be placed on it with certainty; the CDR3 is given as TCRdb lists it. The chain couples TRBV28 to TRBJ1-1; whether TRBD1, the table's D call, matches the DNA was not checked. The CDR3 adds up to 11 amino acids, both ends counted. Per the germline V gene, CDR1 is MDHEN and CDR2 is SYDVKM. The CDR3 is CAITDMIQGAI.

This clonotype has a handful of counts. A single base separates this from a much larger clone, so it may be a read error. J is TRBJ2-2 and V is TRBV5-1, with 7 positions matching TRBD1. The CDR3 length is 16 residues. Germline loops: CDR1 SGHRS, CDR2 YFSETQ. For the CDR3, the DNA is TGCGCCAGCAGCTTGGGTACAGGGGTTTCCACCTGGGAGCTGTTTTTT. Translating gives CASSLGTGVSTWELFF.

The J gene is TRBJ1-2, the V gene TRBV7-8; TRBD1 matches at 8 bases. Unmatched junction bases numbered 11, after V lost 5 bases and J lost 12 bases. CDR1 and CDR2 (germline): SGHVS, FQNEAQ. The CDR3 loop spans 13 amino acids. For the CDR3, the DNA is TGTGCCAGCAGCCCCGGACAGGGTTGGGGCCACACCTTC. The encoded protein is CASSPGQGWGHTF. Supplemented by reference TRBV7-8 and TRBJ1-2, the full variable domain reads GAGVSQSPRYKVAKRGQDVALRCDPISGHVSLFWYQQALGQGPEFLTYFQNEAQLDKSGLPSDRFFAERPEGSVSTLKIQRTQQEDSAVYLCASSPGQGWGHTFGSGTRLTVV.

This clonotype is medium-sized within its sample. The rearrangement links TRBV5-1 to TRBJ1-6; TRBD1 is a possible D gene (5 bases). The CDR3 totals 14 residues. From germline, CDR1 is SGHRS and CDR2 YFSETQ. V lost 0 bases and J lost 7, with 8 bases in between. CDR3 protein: CASSLGQGNSPLHF. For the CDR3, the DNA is TGCGCCAGCAGCTTGGGGCAGGGAAATTCACCCCTCCACTTT.

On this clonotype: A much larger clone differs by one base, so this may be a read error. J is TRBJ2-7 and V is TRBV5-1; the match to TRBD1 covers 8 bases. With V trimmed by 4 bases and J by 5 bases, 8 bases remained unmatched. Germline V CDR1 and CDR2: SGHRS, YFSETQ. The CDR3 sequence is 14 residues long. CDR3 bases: TGCGCCAGCAGCCGAGACAGGGGTATACACGAGCAGTACTTC. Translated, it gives CASSRDRGIHEQYF.

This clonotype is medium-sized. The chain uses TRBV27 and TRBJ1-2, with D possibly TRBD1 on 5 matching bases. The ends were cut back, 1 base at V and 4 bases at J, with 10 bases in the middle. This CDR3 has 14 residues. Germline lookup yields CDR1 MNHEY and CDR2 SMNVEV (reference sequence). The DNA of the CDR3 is TGTGCCAGCAGTTTATTCGCCGGGGGCTATGGCTACACCTTC. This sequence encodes CASSLFAGGYGYTF.

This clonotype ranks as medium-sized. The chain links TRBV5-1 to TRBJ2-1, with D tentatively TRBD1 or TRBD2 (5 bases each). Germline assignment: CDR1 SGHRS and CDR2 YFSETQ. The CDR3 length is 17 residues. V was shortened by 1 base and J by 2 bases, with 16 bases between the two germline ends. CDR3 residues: CASSLIPGREPYNEQFF. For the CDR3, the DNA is TGCGCCAGCAGCTTGATTCCGGGACGCGAACCCTACAATGAGCAGTTCTTC.

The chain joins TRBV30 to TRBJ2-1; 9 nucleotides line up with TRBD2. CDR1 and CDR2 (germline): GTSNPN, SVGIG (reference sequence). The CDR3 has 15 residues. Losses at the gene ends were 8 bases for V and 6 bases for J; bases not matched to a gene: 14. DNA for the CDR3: TGTGCCCAGGGGTTAGCGGGAGTGGGCTGCAATGAGCAGTTCTTC. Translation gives CAQGLAGVGCNEQFF. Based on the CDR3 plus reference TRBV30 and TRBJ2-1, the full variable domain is SQTIHQWPATLVQPVGSPLSLECTVEGTSNPNLYWYRQAAGRGLQLLFYSVGIGQISSEVPQNLSASRPQDRQFILSSKKLLLSDSGFYLCAQGLAGVGCNEQFFGPGTRLTVL.